This T cell receptor beta chain was sequenced in a study of HIV-infected patients and healthy controls. Roughly three months, about 14 weeks, into antiretroviral therapy, follow-up blood was collected. All unsorted peripheral T cells were captured because whole blood was used without fractionation. cDNA was made from approximately 0.55 ug RNA using alpha and beta constant primers. Alpha and beta chain libraries were made separately by chain-specific third strand synthesis with multiplexing indices. TCRdb reprocessed the 5' RACE reads with MiXCR, giving one entry per CDR3 protein. The table lists about 10,000 distinct CDR3 sequences, approximately 6% of them singletons. Losses at the gene ends were 1 base for V and 2 bases for J; bases not matched to a gene: 5. CDR3 size: 17 residues. CDR1 is SEHNR, CDR2 FQNEAQ, per germline (reference sequence). This clonotype was seen repeatedly, ten times or more. Its antigen is unknown.

Findings and caveats of the study: During therapy, HIV-associated CDR3s fell significantly in frequency, while CMV-associated CDR3s did not change significantly.

Sample: blood, taken during antiretroviral therapy. The chain carries TRBV7-9 and TRBJ2-1; 10 bases fit TRBD2. The TCR sequence derives from an adult with HIV infection. The donor label of this sample is uncertain. Written as DNA, the CDR3 is TGTGCCAGCAGCTTAGAGGGGAGCGGGAGGGCCTACAATGAGCAGTTCTTC. Protein: CASSLEGSGRAYNEQFF.